One sample yielded the 5 T cell receptor beta chains listed below, sequenced in a study of blood T cell repertoires in COVID-19. The table came from immunoSEQ multiplex PCR; TCRdb's copy has only in-frame clones and leaves some out. The sample lists about 380,000 clones; about 88% were seen once. The sample consisted of PBMCs or T cells enriched from blood (not recorded which). These receptors were taken from a woman aged 18-35 years who had recovered from COVID-19.

The chain carries TRBV27 and TRBJ1-5, with TRBD1 as a possible D gene (5 bases). Germline V lookup: CDR1 MNHEY, CDR2 SMNVEV (reference sequence). The CDR3 spans 15 residues. The V and J ends lost 4 bases and 6 bases respectively, with 16 bases between them. The CDR3, as DNA: TGTGCCAGCAGTTCCGGGACTCTCGTCGGTCAGCCCCAGCATTTT. It translates to CASSSGTLVGQPQHF.

V is TRBV5-4 and J is TRBJ1-4; 9 nucleotides match TRBD1. The J segment lost 5 bases and the V segment lost 3 bases, leaving 5 bases of the junction unmatched. Germline V lookup: CDR1 SGHNT, CDR2 YYREEE (reference sequence). This CDR3 region has 15 residues. CDR3 region: CASSWKQGANEKLFF. The CDR3 DNA sequence: TGTGCCAGCAGCTGGAAACAGGGGGCAAATGAAAAACTGTTTTTT.

The chain has TRBV19 and TRBJ1-1; TRBD1 agrees at 9 bases. J was trimmed by 5 bases and V by 5 bases; bases with no gene match: 6. The CDR3 covers 14 residues. Per germline, CDR1 LNHDA and CDR2 SQIVND (reference sequence). The CDR3 protein is CASSVQGAETEAFF. CDR3 DNA sequence: TGTGCCAGTAGTGTACAGGGGGCTGAGACTGAAGCTTTCTTT. The complete variable domain, with remaining parts taken from reference TRBV19 and TRBJ1-1, reads DGGITQSPKYLFRKEGQNVTLSCEQNLNHDAMYWYRQDPGQGLRLIYYSQIVNDFQKGDIAEGYSVSREKKESFPLTVTSAQKNPTAFYLCASSVQGAETEAFFGQGTRLTVV.

This clone appeared once. The V call is TRBV18, the J call TRBJ1-4; weak D call: TRBD1 (6 bases). In germline, CDR1 is KGHSH, CDR2 LQKENI. This CDR3 has 15 residues. V shed 2 bases and J shed 8 bases, with 15 bases lying between them. CDR3 amino acids: CASSPGRGGGEKLFF. The CDR3 DNA is TGTGCCAGCTCACCAGGTCGTGGGGGCGGCGAAAAACTGTTTTTT.

The chain recombines TRBV3-1 (or the pseudogene TRBV3-2) with TRBJ1-1, with 7 positions matching TRBD1. Germline V gene lookup returns CDR1 LGHDT and CDR2 YNNKEL (reference sequence). There are 13 residues in the CDR3. The trim removed 9 bases at V and 1 base at J, leaving 5 bases unmatched. In nucleotides, the CDR3 is TGTGCCAGTAGACAGGGAACGAACACTGAAGCTTTCTTT. Translated: CASRQGTNTEAFF.